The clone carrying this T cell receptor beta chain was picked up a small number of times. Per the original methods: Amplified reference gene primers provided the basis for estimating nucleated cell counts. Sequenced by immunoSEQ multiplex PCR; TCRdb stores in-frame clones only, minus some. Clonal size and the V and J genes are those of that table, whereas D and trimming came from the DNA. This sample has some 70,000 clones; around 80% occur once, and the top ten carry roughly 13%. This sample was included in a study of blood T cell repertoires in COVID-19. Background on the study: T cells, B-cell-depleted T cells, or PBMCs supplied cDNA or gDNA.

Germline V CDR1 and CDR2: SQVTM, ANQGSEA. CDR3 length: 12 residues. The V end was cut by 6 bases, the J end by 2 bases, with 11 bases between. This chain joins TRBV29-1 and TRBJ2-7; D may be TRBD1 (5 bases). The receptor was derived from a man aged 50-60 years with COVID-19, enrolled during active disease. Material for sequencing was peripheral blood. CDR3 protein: CSVGHYPYEQYF. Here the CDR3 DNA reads TGCAGCGTCGGACATTACCCCTACGAGCAGTACTTC.